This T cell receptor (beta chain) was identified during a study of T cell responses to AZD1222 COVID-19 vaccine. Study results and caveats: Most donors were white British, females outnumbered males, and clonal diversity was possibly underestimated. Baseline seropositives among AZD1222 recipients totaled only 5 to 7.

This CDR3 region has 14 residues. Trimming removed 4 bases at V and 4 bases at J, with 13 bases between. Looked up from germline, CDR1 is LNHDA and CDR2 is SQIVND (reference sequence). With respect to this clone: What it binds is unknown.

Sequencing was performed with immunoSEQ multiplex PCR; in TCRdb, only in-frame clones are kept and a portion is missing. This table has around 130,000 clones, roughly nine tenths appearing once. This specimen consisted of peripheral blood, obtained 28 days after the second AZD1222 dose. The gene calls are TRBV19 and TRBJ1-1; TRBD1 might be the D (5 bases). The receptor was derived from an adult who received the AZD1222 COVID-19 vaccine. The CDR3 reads CASSTRDRGTEAFF. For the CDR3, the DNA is TGTGCCAGTAGTACCAGGGATAGGGGCACTGAAGCTTTCTTT.